This T cell receptor (beta chain) was retrieved from a study of cytomegalovirus exposure and HLA in healthy donors. Trimming took off 5 bases at V and 3 bases at J, with 23 bases between the two ends. The CDR3 totals 19 residues. PCR amplification relied on 60 Vbeta primers (plus 13 Jbeta primers). Assay used: immunoSEQ multiplex PCR; TCRdb lists only in-frame clones, some missing. Of over 100,000 clones in the sample, 77% are singletons; the top ten hold 3.5% to 5%. Sequencing input: PBMCs. The chain links TRBV23-1 to TRBJ1-6; weak D call: TRBD1 (6 bases). TRBV23-1 is marked as an open reading frame, function uncertain. The clonotype comes from a male donor in good health and CMV-seropositive. The CDR3 bases are TGCGCCAGCAGTGAGGGGGGGGAGATTATAGAGAGCTATAATTCACCCCTCCACTTT. This codes for CASSEGGEIIESYNSPLHF.